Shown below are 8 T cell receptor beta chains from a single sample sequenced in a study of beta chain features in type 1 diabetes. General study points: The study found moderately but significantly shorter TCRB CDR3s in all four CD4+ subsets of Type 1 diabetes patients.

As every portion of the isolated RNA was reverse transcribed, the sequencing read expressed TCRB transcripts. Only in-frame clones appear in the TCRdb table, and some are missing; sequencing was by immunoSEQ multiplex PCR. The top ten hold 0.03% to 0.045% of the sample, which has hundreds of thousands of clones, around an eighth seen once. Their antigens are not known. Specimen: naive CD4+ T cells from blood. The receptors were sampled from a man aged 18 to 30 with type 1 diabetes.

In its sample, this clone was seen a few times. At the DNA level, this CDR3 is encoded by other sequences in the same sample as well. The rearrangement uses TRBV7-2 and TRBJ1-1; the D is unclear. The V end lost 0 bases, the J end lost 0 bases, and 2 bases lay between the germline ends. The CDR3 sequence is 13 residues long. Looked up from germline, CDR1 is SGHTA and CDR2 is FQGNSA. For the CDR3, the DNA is TGTGCCAGCAGCTTAGCGATGAACACTGAAGCTTTCTTT. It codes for CASSLAMNTEAFF. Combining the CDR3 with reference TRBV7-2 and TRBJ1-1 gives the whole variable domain GAGVSQSPSNKVTEKGKDVELRCDPISGHTALYWYRQSLGQGLEFLIYFQGNSAPDKSGLPSDRFSAERTGGSVSTLTIQRTQQEDSAVYLCASSLAMNTEAFFGQGTRLTVV.

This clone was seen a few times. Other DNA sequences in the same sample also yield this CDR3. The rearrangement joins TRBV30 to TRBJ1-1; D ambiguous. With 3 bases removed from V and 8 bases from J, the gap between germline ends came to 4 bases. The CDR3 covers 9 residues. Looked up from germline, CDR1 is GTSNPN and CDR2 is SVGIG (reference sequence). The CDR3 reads CAWSREAFF. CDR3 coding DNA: TGTGCCTGGAGCAGGGAAGCTTTCTTT.

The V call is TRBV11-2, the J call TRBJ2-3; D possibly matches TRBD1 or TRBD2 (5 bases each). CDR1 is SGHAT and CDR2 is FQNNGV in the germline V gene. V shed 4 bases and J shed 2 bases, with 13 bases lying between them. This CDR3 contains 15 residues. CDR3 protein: CASSSTGTHTDTQYF. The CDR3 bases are TGTGCCAGCAGCTCAACCGGGACCCACACAGATACGCAGTATTTT.

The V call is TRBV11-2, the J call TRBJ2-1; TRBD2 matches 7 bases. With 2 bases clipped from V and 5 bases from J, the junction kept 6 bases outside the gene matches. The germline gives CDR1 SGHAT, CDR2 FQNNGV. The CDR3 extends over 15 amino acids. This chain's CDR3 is CASSLWAGADNEQFF. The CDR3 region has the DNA TGTGCCAGCAGCTTATGGGCGGGAGCAGACAATGAGCAGTTCTTC.

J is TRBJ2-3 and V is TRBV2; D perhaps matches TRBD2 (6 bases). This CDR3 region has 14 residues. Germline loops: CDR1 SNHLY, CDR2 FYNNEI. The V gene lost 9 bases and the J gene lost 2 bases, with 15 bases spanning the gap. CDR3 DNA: TGTGCCAGTCGTACTAGCACCAACACAGATACGCAGTATTTT. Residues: CASRTSTNTDTQYF.

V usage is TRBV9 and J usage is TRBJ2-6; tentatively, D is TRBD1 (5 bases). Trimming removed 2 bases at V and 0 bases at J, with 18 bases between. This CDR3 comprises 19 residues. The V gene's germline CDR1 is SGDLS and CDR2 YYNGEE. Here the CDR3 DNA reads TGTGCCAGCAGCGTCACTTTACAGGTGCCCCTCTCTGGGGCCAACGTCCTGACTTTC. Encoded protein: CASSVTLQVPLSGANVLTF.

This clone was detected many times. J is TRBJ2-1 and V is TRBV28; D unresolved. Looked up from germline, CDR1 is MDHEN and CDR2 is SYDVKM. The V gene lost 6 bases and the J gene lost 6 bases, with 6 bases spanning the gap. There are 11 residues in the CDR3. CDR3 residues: CASRIVNEQFF. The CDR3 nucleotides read TGTGCCAGCAGGATAGTCAATGAGCAGTTCTTC.

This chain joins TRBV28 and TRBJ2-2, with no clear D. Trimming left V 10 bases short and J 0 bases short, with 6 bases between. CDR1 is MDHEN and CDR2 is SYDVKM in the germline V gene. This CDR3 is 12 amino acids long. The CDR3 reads CATTTNTGELFF. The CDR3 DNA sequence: TGTGCCACGACCACGAACACCGGGGAGCTGTTTTTT.